The sequence of this T cell receptor (beta chain) was determined in a study of blood T cell repertoires in COVID-19. This table comes from immunoSEQ multiplex PCR, and its TCRdb copy is limited to in-frame clones, with some not included. The table lists under 250,000 clones, roughly 82% of them singletons. In its sample, this clone was seen once. The specimen sequenced was peripheral blood. The sequence was collected from a man aged 50 to 60 with active or convalescent COVID-19.

This CDR3 is CASSLEAQGGTEAFF. The CDR3 DNA reads as TGTGCCAGCAGCTTAGAAGCTCAGGGAGGGACTGAAGCTTTCTTT. The chain combines TRBV7-8 with TRBJ1-1, with D tentatively TRBD1 (5 bases). With 1 base removed from V and 5 bases from J, the gap between germline ends came to 14 bases. The CDR3 loop spans 15 amino acids. Germline V CDR1 and CDR2: SGHVS, FQNEAQ.